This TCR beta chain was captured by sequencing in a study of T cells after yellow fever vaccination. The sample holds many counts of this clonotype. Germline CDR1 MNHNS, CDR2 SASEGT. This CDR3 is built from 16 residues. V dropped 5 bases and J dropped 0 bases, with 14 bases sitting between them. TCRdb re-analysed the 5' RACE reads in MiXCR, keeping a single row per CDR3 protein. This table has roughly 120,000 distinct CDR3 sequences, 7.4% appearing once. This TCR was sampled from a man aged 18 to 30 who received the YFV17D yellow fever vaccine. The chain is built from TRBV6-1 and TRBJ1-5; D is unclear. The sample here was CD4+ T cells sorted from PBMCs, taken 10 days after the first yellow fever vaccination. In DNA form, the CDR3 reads TGTGCCAGCAGTCCAAGGCGGAGGGTTAGCAATCAGCCCCAGCATTTT. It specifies CASSPRRRVSNQPQHF.